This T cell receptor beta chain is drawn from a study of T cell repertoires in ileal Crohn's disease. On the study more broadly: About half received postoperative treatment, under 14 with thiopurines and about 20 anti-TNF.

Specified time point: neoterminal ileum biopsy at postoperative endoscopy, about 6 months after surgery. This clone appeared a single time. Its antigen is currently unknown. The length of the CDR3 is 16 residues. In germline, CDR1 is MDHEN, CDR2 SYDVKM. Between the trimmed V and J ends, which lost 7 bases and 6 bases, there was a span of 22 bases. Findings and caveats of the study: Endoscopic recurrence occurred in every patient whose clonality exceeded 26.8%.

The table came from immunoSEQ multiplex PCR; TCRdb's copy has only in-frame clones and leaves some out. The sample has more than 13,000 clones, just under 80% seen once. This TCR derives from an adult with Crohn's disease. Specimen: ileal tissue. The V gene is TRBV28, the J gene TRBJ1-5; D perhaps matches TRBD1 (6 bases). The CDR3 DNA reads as TGTGCCAGCACGAGGTTGCGGGGGCTTTTCGGTCAGCCCCAGCATTTT. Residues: CASTRLRGLFGQPQHF.